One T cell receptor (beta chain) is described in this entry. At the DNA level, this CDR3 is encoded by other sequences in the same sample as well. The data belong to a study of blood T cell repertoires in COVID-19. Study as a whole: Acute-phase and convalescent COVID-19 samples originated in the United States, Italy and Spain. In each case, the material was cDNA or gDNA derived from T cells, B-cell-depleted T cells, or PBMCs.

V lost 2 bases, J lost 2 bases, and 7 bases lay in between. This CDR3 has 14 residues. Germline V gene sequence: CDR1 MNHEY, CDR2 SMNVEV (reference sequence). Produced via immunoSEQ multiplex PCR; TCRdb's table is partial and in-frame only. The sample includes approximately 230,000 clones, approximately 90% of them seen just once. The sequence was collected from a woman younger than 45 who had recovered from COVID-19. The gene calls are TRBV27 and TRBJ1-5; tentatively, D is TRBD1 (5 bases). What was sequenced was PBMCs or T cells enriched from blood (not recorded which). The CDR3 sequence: CASSLGGGNQPQHF. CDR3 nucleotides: TGTGCCAGCAGTTTAGGAGGGGGCAATCAGCCCCAGCATTTT.